The rows below give T cell receptor beta chains drawn from one sample of a study of tumor-infiltrating lymphocytes in primary liver carcinoma. TCRdb re-derived calls from the multiplex PCR reads in MiXCR, one entry per CDR3 protein. The sample has 40,000 or so distinct CDR3 sequences, roughly 74% seen once. Sequencing input: tumor-adjacent normal liver tissue. The receptor set was obtained from a man aged 40-49 years with primary liver carcinoma and hepatitis B virus infection. Both conserved end residues are part of each CDR3. A D gene is named only where the DNA matches it firmly. Where a row states a size, it is once, few, many or the class of an expanded clone; other rows omit it.

d_call	v_call	clone_size	j_call	cdr3_nt	cdr3_aa
TRBD2	TRBV6-5	NA	TRBJ2-3	TGTGCCAGCAACCCGGGACTAGCTGGGACAGATACGCAGTGTTTT	CASNPGLAGTDTQCF
TRBD2	TRBV11-2	NA	TRBJ2-3	TGTGCCAGCATCCGGGAAACTGGGAGGGTCGGGGATACGCAGTATTTT	CASIRETGRVGDTQYF
TRBD2	TRBV6-1	NA	TRBJ2-5	TGTGCTAACAGTGAACAAACTAGCGGGAGGGAGACCCAGTATTTC	CANSEQTSGRETQYF
NA	TRBV5-5	NA	TRBJ2-1	TGTGCCAGCAGCTACCGAACGGGGAATGAGCAGTCCTTC	CASSYRTGNEQSF
NA	TRBV6-5	NA	TRBJ2-3	TGTACCAGCAATCTCCAGAGCACAGATACGCAGTATTTT	CTSNLQSTDTQYF
NA	TRBV4-3	NA	TRBJ2-1	TGCACGAGCAGTCAAGATCCCTACTCAGAATACAATGAGCAGTTCTTC	CTSSQDPYSEYNEQFF
NA	TRBV30	NA	TRBJ1-5	TGCGCCTGCAGTGGGGGCGGCCGGCGGCCCCAGCATTTT	CACSGGGRRPQHF
NA	TRBV29-1	once	TRBJ2-7	TGCAGCACCACGATATCTGGGACCGACACTCCCTACGAGCAGTACTTC	CSTTISGTDTPYEQYF
NA	TRBV11-2	NA	TRBJ2-5	TGTGCCAGCAGCTCAGAGTCCGGGATGTTAGTGGAGACCCAGTACTTC	CASSSESGMLVETQYF
NA	TRBV7-2	many	TRBJ1-1	TGTGCCAGCAGCATTGGGGGGCTCGGCACTGAAGCTTTCTTT	CASSIGGLGTEAFF
TRBD1	TRBV15	NA	TRBJ1-5	TGTGCCACCAGCGGGGTTGACAGGGGCGATCAGCCCCAGCATTTT	CATSGVDRGDQPQHF
NA	TRBV9	NA	TRBJ2-5	TGTGCCAACACCTCAGGGGGGGGGCAAGAGACCCAGTACTTC	CANTSGGGQETQYF
TRBD1	TRBV6-2/TRBV6-3	NA	TRBJ2-5	TGTGCTAGGAGTTACTCGACTTATCGGACAGGCCAAGAGACCCAGTACTTC	CARSYSTYRTGQETQYF
TRBD2	TRBV6-1	few	TRBJ2-1	TGTGCCAGTGAAGAAGCGGGAGGATACAATGAGCAGTTCTTC	CASEEAGGYNEQFF
NA	TRBV29-1	NA	TRBJ2-4	TGCAGCGTTGTCGTAGGAGGCAGGGGCAAAAACATTAAATACTTC	CSVVVGGRGKNIKYF
NA	TRBV6-1	few	TRBJ2-1	TGTGCCAGCAGTGAGCGGAAAAACAATGAGCAGTTCTTC	CASSERKNNEQFF
TRBD1	TRBV7-9	NA	TRBJ1-2	TGTACCAGCAGCTTCTCAAGAGGACAGGTCGACAATGGCTACACCTTC	CTSSFSRGQVDNGYTF
NA	TRBV5-1	once	TRBJ1-1	TGCGCCAGCAGCTTGGTGGGGTCCAGGGATGTGAACACTGAAGCTTTCTTT	CASSLVGSRDVNTEAFF
NA	TRBV14	NA	TRBJ1-2	TGTGCCAGCAACCCGCGGCAGGGCTACTATGGCTACACCTTC	CASNPRQGYYGYTF
TRBD1	TRBV29-1	NA	TRBJ2-7	TGCAGCGTGGAACATTCGAGACAGGGGACCGAGCAGTACTTC	CSVEHSRQGTEQYF
NA	TRBV11-1	NA	TRBJ2-7	TGTGCCTGCTGCTGGTCTTGGCCCCTATACGAGCAGTACTTT	CACCWSWPLYEQYF
NA	TRBV12-3/TRBV12-4	NA	TRBJ1-2	TGTGCCTGCAGTTCAGTAGCAGACTATGGCTACACCTTC	CACSSVADYGYTF
NA	TRBV6-1	NA	TRBJ2-3	TGTGCCTGCACGGGAGGGGGCGACGCAGATACGCAGTATTTT	CACTGGGDADTQYF
TRBD2	TRBV5-1	NA	TRBJ2-1	TGTGCCAGCAGCTCTCTAGCGGGAGGGCCCAATGAGCAGTCCTTC	CASSSLAGGPNEQSF
NA	TRBV5-5	large	TRBJ1-3	TGTGCCAGCAGCGCCGGGACGGATCTCTTTTCTGGAAACACCATATATTTT	CASSAGTDLFSGNTIYF
NA	TRBV10-3	NA	TRBJ2-7	TGTGCCATAAGTGAGTGGCCAGTGGGAGGAGCGGCGGAGCAGTACTTC	CAISEWPVGGAAEQYF
NA	TRBV6-1	NA	TRBJ2-7	TGTGCCAGCAGTGAAGCAGCCCTCAGGGGCGGCTACGAGCCGTACTTC	CASSEAALRGGYEPYF
NA	TRBV29-1	once	TRBJ2-2	TGCAGTGTTATGAGCAACACCGGGGAGCTGTTTTTT	CSVMSNTGELFF
NA	TRBV11-2	NA	TRBJ2-6	TGTGCCGGCAGCATGGGGGGGTACAGGGGCATTTCCCTCTCTGGGGCCAACGTCCTGACTTTC	CAGSMGGYRGISLSGANVLTF
TRBD2	TRBV4-3	NA	TRBJ2-1	TGCGCCAGCAGTCTGGATTGGACTAGCGGGAGGGCCTGGAATGAGCAGTTCTTC	CASSLDWTSGRAWNEQFF
TRBD1	TRBV4-2	NA	TRBJ2-1	TGTGCCAGCAGCCACACTGGGGGACAGGGGAACAATGAGCAGTCCTTC	CASSHTGGQGNNEQSF
NA	TRBV11-2	NA	TRBJ2-7	TGTGCCAGCAGCTTTTCGGCAGGGTTTTCCCACGAGCTGTACTTC	CASSFSAGFSHELYF
NA	TRBV6-1	medium-sized	TRBJ2-1	TGTGCCAGCACCCCTTATCTTAGCGGAGGCTACAATGAGCAGTTCTTC	CASTPYLSGGYNEQFF
NA	TRBV11-2	NA	TRBJ2-1	TGTGCCAGCAGTAGGTCAAGCGGTGACCAGTTCTTC	CASSRSSGDQFF
TRBD1	TRBV6-1	NA	TRBJ2-4	TGTGCCAGCAGTGACGGGACAGGGTCCAGCATTCAGTACTTC	CASSDGTGSSIQYF
NA	TRBV10-3	NA	TRBJ2-1	TGTGCCTCAGGGGCGGGAGCCCCGGATGAGCAGTTCTTC	CASGAGAPDEQFF
TRBD2	TRBV14	many	TRBJ2-1	TGTGCCAGCAGCCTAACTAGCGCGTGGGATGAGCAGTTCTTC	CASSLTSAWDEQFF
NA	TRBV6-2/TRBV6-3	NA	TRBJ1-5	TGTGCCAGCAGTGCAGGGACTACACTCCATAGTAATCAGCCCCCGCATTTT	CASSAGTTLHSNQPPHF
TRBD1	TRBV29-1	NA	TRBJ1-4	TGCAGCGTTCTGGGACAGGGGAATGAAAAACTGTTCTTT	CSVLGQGNEKLFF
TRBD2	TRBV29-1	NA	TRBJ2-3	TGCAGCGTACAGACTAGCGGGAGTTGGATAGATACGCAGTATTTT	CSVQTSGSWIDTQYF
NA	TRBV28	NA	TRBJ2-5	TGTGCCAGCAGTTTGCGAGCCCCAGAGACACAGTACTTC	CASSLRAPETQYF
TRBD2	TRBV6-5	NA	TRBJ2-3	TGTGCCAGCAACCCAAGTCTAGCGGGAACAGAAACGCAGTATTTC	CASNPSLAGTETQYF
NA	TRBV14	medium-sized	TRBJ2-7	TGTGCCAGCAGCCAAGATCGGAGCGGGCTGACCTACGAGCAGTACTTC	CASSQDRSGLTYEQYF
TRBD1	TRBV12-3/TRBV12-4	NA	TRBJ2-7	TGTGACAGCAGTATGGGGACAGGGGCCTACGAGCAGTACTTC	CDSSMGTGAYEQYF
NA	TRBV30	NA	TRBJ2-6	TGTGCCTGGAGTGAGGGGGGAAGTGGGGCCAACGTCCTGGCTTTC	CAWSEGGSGANVLAF
NA	TRBV14	NA	TRBJ2-1	TGTGCCAGCAACCCATGGGCGAATGAGCAGTTCTTC	CASNPWANEQFF
NA	TRBV4-2	NA	TRBJ2-7	TGTGCCAGCAGCCAAGATCGGTTCCACCAGTCGGGCTACGAGCGGTACTTC	CASSQDRFHQSGYERYF
TRBD1	TRBV6-1	NA	TRBJ1-2	TGTGCCAGCAGTACGCGCGACAGGGGAAGCGATGGCTACACCTTC	CASSTRDRGSDGYTF
TRBD1	TRBV11-2	NA	TRBJ2-4	TGTGCCAGGGGCTCCGAGACAGGGGATAACATTCAGTACTTC	CARGSETGDNIQYF
TRBD2	TRBV5-8	NA	TRBJ2-1	TGTGTCAGCAGCTCGGGACTAGCGGGATTATACAGTGAGCAGTTCTTT	CVSSSGLAGLYSEQFF
TRBD1	TRBV28	NA	TRBJ2-7	TGTACCAGCAAATCCGGGACAGATTTCTCCTACGAGCAGTACTTC	CTSKSGTDFSYEQYF
TRBD1	TRBV12-3/TRBV12-4	NA	TRBJ2-1	TGTACCAGCAGTCTAACCCGGGACAGATACAATGAGCAGTTCTTC	CTSSLTRDRYNEQFF
NA	TRBV11-2	NA	TRBJ1-2	TGTACCAGCAGCTCCGCCGGGAGCTCAGGCTACACCTTC	CTSSSAGSSGYTF
NA	TRBV4-2	NA	TRBJ2-7	TGTGCCAGCAACCAAGCCTACGAACAGTACTTC	CASNQAYEQYF